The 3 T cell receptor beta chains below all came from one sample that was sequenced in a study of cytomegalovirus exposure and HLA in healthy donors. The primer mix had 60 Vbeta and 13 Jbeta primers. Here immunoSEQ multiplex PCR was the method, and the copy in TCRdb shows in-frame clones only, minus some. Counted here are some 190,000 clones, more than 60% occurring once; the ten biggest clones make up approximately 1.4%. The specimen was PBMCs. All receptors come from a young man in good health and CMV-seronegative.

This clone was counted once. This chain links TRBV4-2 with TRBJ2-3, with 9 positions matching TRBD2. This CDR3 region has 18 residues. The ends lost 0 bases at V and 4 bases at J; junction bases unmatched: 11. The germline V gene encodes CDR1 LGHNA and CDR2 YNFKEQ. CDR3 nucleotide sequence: TGTGCCAGCAGCCAAGAAAATGCGGCTAGCGGGGCGGCAGATACGCAGTATTTT. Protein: CASSQENAASGAADTQYF.

CDR3 in amino acids: CASRVVGGGREAFF. The CDR3, as DNA: TGTGCCAGCAGAGTAGTAGGGGGGGGACGCGAAGCTTTCTTT. The chain couples TRBV27 to TRBJ1-1, with a weak D call TRBD1 (6 bases). CDR3 length equals 14 residues. Germline V gene data show CDR1 as MNHEY and CDR2 as SMNVEV (reference sequence). The V end was cut by 6 bases, the J end by 8 bases, with 19 bases between.

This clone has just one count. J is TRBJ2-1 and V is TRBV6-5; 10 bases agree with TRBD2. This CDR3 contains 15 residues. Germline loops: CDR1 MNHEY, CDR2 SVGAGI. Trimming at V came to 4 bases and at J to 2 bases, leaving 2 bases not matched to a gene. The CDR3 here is CASSLGLAAYNEQFF. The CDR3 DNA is TGTGCCAGCAGTTTAGGACTAGCGGCCTACAATGAGCAGTTCTTC.